Included here is one T cell receptor beta chain sequence, with context. The record originates from a study of sequential checkpoint blockade in melanoma. Study as a whole: Randomization was 1:1 between first-line nivolumab→ipilimumab and ipilimumab→nivolumab. After both sequences, patients received maintenance nivolumab.

The CDR3 contains 18 residues. Trimming removed 2 bases from V and 2 bases from J, with 21 bases in between. The germline gives CDR1 SNHLY, CDR2 FYNNEI. As to treatment: randomized to nivolumab then ipilimumab (arm A) or the reverse (arm B). No patient had prior DNA-damaging chemotherapy. PBMC sorting kept live CD3+CD8+ cells without CD19 or CD56. Profiled with immunoSEQ multiplex PCR; TCRdb holds only in-frame clones, not every one. This table has approximately 10,000 clones, 74% appearing once. Sequencing was performed on CD8+ T cells sorted from blood (inferred from file names), taken from a patient given nivolumab and ipilimumab in sequence. The V and J genes are TRBV2 and TRBJ1-1, with TRBD1 as a possible D gene (5 bases). The receptor's source is a human donor with melanoma. The CDR3 DNA reads TGTGCCAGCAGTGAATTCGGTCAGGGTTGGAGCAGTAACACTGAAGCTTTCTTT. Amino acid sequence: CASSEFGQGWSSNTEAFF.